The clone carrying this T cell receptor (beta chain) was recorded only once. Assay: immunoSEQ multiplex PCR; the TCRdb copy retains only in-frame clones and omits some. The sample contains 40,000 to 45,000 clones, 70% to 80% of which appear only once. The sample comes from a study of preoperative IRX-2 immunotherapy in early breast cancer. The CDR3 is 17 residues long. Per germline, CDR1 SGHNT and CDR2 YENEEA. V gave up 2 bases and J gave up 7 bases, with 21 bases separating them. The treatment: preoperative locoregional IRX-2 cytokine immunotherapy. Patients received preoperative, locoregional IRX-2 cytokine immunotherapy in a phase Ib study.

The chain has TRBV11-3 and TRBJ2-1; D perhaps matches TRBD1 (6 bases). Source: tumor tissue, taken after IRX-2 immunotherapy. This receptor was taken from a human donor with breast cancer. This CDR3 reads CASSLLGLDRLRNEQFF. The CDR3 region has the DNA TGTGCCAGCAGCTTACTAGGCCTGGACAGACTGAGGAATGAGCAGTTCTTC.